A selection of T cell receptor beta chains follows, all from one sample in a study of blood T cell repertoires in COVID-19. This table comes from immunoSEQ multiplex PCR, and its TCRdb copy is limited to in-frame clones, with some not included. The table includes around 160,000 clones, around 82% detected once. Sequenced material: PBMCs or T cells enriched from blood (not recorded which). The receptor source for this set is a man aged 40-55 years who had recovered from COVID-19. Each CDR3 is given with its conserved first and last residue. Each record gives: V gene, J gene, clone size, D gene, CDR3 protein, CDR3 DNA. A D gene is named only where the DNA matches it firmly. Size is omitted from some rows. Given values are once, few, many or a class for expanded clones.

TRBV2	TRBJ1-2	-	-	CASSEMGRRGYTF	TGTGCCAGCAGTGAAATGGGGCGCAGAGGCTACACCTTC
TRBV7-8	TRBJ2-3	-	-	CASSFGGLTTDTQYF	TGTGCCAGCAGCTTTGGCGGGCTAACCACAGATACGCAGTATTTT
TRBV5-1	TRBJ2-7	-	-	CASKVRDGGSYEQYF	TGCGCCAGCAAAGTGCGGGACGGTGGCTCCTACGAGCAGTACTTC
TRBV7-6	TRBJ2-2	-	TRBD2	CASSLTASSGGAGELFF	TGTGCCAGCAGCTTAACCGCGTCTAGCGGGGGGGCCGGGGAGCTGTTTTTT
TRBV19	TRBJ2-2	-	-	CASSKRTRGTGELFF	TGTGCCAGTAGTAAAAGGACTAGGGGGACCGGGGAGCTGTTTTTT
TRBV4-1	TRBJ2-5	-	TRBD2	CASSQDLAGGTETQYF	TGCGCCAGCAGCCAAGACCTAGCGGGCGGGACGGAGACCCAGTACTTC
TRBV12-3/TRBV12-4	TRBJ2-2	-	-	CASNPRETGELFF	TGTGCCAGCAACCCGCGCGAGACCGGGGAGCTGTTTTTT
TRBV7-6	TRBJ1-5	-	-	CASSLALRGGQPQHF	TGTGCCAGCAGCTTAGCGCTAAGGGGAGGTCAGCCCCAGCATTTT
TRBV11-2	TRBJ1-2	-	TRBD1	CASSSRTGGNYGYTF	TGTGCCAGCAGCTCCCGGACAGGGGGCAACTATGGCTACACCTTC
TRBV5-1	TRBJ2-2	-	TRBD1	CASSSGTGNTGELFF	TGCGCCAGCAGCTCCGGGACAGGGAACACCGGGGAGCTGTTTTTT
TRBV19	TRBJ2-2	many	TRBD2	CASRMFVGGVLGELFF	TGTGCCAGTAGGATGTTCGTGGGAGGGGTTCTCGGGGAGCTGTTTTTT
TRBV6-5	TRBJ1-2	-	-	CASRDGQGYGYTF	TGTGCCAGCAGAGACGGGCAGGGTTATGGCTACACCTTC
TRBV5-1	TRBJ2-2	-	-	CASSSGQNTGELFF	TGCGCCAGCAGCTCTGGACAGAACACCGGGGAGCTGTTTTTT
TRBV30	TRBJ1-1	-	-	CAWRSSGTEAFF	TGTGCCTGGAGATCGTCGGGCACTGAAGCTTTCTTT
TRBV19	TRBJ1-3	-	TRBD1	CASSDRGRNTIYF	TGTGCCAGTTCCGACAGGGGGAGAAACACCATATATTTT
TRBV7-2	TRBJ2-1	-	TRBD2	CASTFRLAGSNEQFF	TGTGCCAGCACCTTCAGACTAGCGGGGTCCAATGAGCAGTTCTTC
TRBV5-4	TRBJ2-5	-	TRBD2	CASSSGGVGRQETQYF	TGTGCCAGCAGCTCGGGAGGGGTCGGGAGGCAAGAGACCCAGTACTTC
TRBV10-3	TRBJ2-3	few	-	CAISDAAPDTQYF	TGTGCCATCAGTGACGCGGCTCCAGATACGCAGTATTTT
TRBV5-1	TRBJ2-5	-	-	CASSLDAQRETQYF	TGCGCCAGCAGCTTGGATGCGCAGCGAGAGACCCAGTACTTC
TRBV7-3	TRBJ1-1	-	-	CASSLNSRNTEAFF	TGTGCCAGCAGCTTAAACTCCCGGAACACTGAAGCTTTCTTT
TRBV6-2/TRBV6-3	TRBJ2-5	-	-	CASSYEQGDIVETQYF	TGTGCCAGCAGTTACGAACAGGGAGATATTGTTGAGACCCAGTACTTC
TRBV29-1	TRBJ1-5	-	TRBD1	CSVDPQDGQGANQPQHF	TGCAGCGTTGACCCCCAGGACGGACAGGGGGCGAATCAGCCCCAGCATTTT
TRBV4-1	TRBJ1-1	-	-	CASSQSIKTEAFF	TGCGCCAGCAGCCAAAGCATAAAAACTGAAGCTTTCTTT
TRBV30	TRBJ2-5	-	TRBD2	CAWSAIAGGQQETQYF	TGTGCCTGGAGTGCCATAGCGGGGGGGCAACAAGAGACCCAGTACTTC
TRBV11-3	TRBJ2-5	once	TRBD1	CASSSGQGRVEETQYF	TGTGCCAGCAGTTCCGGACAGGGTAGGGTGGAAGAGACCCAGTACTTC
TRBV7-8	TRBJ1-5	-	-	CASSLAGQTSNQPQHF	TGTGCCAGCAGCTTAGCGGGCCAGACTAGCAATCAGCCCCAGCATTTT
TRBV9	TRBJ1-2	-	TRBD1	CASSVGDRAYGYTF	TGTGCCAGCAGCGTAGGGGACAGGGCCTATGGCTACACCTTC